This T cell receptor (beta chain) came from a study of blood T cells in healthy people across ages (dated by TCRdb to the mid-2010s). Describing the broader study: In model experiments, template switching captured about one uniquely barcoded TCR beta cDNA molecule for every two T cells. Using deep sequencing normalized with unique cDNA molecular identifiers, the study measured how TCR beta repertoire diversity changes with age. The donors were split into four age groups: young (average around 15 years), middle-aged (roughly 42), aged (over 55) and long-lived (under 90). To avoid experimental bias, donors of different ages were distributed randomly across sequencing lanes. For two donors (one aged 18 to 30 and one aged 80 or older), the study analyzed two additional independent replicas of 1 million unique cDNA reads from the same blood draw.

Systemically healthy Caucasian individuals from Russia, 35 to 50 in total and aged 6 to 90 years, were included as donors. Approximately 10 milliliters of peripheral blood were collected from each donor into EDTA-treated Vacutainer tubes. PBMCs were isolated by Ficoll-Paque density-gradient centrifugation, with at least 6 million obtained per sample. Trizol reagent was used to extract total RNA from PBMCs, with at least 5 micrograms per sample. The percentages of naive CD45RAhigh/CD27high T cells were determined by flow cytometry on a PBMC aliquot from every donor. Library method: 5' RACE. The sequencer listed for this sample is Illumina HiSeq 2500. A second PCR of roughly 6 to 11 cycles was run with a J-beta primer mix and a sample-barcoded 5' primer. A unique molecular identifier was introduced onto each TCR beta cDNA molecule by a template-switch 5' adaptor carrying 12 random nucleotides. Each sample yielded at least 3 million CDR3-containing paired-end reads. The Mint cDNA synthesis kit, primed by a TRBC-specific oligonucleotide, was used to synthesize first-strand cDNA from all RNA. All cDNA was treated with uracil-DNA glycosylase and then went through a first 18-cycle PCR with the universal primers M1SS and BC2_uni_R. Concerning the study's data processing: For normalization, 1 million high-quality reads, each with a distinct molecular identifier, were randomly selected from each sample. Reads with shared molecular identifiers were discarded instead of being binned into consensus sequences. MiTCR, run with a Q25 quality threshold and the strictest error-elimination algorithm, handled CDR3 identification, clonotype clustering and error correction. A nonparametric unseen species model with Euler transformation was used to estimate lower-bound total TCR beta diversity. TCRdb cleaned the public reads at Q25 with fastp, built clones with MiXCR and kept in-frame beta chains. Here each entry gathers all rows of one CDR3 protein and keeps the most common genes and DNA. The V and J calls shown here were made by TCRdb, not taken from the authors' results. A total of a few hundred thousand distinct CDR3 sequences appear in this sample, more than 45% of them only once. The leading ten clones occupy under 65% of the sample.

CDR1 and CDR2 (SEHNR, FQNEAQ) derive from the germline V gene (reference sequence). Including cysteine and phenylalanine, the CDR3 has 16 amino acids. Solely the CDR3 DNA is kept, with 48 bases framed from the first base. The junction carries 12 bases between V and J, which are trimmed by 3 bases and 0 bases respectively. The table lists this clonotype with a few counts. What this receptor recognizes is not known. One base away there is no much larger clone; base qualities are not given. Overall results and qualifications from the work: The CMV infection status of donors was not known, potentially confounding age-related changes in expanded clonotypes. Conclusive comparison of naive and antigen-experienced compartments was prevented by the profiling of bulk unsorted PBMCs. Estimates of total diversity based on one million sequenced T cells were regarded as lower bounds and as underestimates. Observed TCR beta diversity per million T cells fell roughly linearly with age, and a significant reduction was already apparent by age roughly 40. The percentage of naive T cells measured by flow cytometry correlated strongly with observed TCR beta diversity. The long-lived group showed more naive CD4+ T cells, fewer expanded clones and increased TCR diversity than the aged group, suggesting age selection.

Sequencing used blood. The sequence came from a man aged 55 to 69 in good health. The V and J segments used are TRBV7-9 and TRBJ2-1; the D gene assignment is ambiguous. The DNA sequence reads TGTGCCAGCAGCTTTAATAGCCTTAGCTCCTACAATGAGCAGTTCTTC. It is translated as CASSFNSLSSYNEQFF.